These 30 T cell receptor beta chains were all obtained from the same sample, sequenced in a study of Ad26.COV2.S vaccination and SARS-CoV-2 variants. Assay: immunoSEQ multiplex PCR; the TCRdb copy retains only in-frame clones and omits some. The sample has about 480,000 clones; 87% are singletons. Treatment: about 20 received Ad26.COV2.S at low or high dose, single or two shots; about five received placebo; per-sample allocation not given. Sampling occurred on day 63 after the first vaccine or placebo injection. The input for sequencing was peripheral blood, taken in a trial of Ad26.COV2.S vaccine versus placebo. The receptors originated from a person aged 18 to 59 who received the Ad26.COV2.S COVID-19 vaccine or a placebo.

This chain links TRBV6-2 or TRBV6-3 with TRBJ1-1, with a possible D match to TRBD1 (5 bases). CDR3 length equals 13 residues. Looked up from germline, CDR1 is MNHEY and CDR2 is SVGEGT. V was pared by 6 bases and J by 6 bases, with 14 bases between. The CDR3: CASSESAGAEAFF. CDR3 sequence (DNA): TGTGCCAGCAGCGAATCGGCGGGGGCTGAAGCTTTCTTT.

V and J are TRBV7-3 and TRBJ2-2, with D hard to call. V shed 3 bases and J shed 1 base, with 6 bases lying between them. CDR1 is SGHTA and CDR2 is FQGTGA in the germline V gene. This CDR3 contains 14 residues. CDR3 sequence: CASSLWGNTGELFF. For the CDR3, the DNA is TGTGCCAGCAGCTTGTGGGGGAACACCGGGGAGCTGTTTTTT.

V usage is TRBV5-1 and J usage is TRBJ2-1; D is uncertain. This CDR3 spans 13 amino acids. In germline, CDR1 is SGHRS, CDR2 YFSETQ. Trimming cost V 1 base and J 3 bases, with 5 bases left between them. DNA of the CDR3: TGCGCCAGCAGCTTGTCCAACTACAATGAGCAGTTCTTC. It specifies CASSLSNYNEQFF.

The chain uses TRBV30 and TRBJ1-2; possible D gene TRBD1, 6 bases. The V end lost 0 bases, the J end lost 4 bases, and 9 bases lay between the germline ends. This CDR3 spans 13 amino acids. Germline CDR1 is GTSNPN and CDR2 is SVGIG (reference sequence). The CDR3 loop reads CAWSVQGSYGYTF. DNA for the CDR3: TGTGCCTGGAGTGTACAGGGCTCCTATGGCTACACCTTC.

The genes are TRBV4-3 and TRBJ2-3; D remains ambiguous. Deletions cut 3 bases from V and 0 bases from J, with 16 bases between. This CDR3 region has 17 residues. CDR1 is LGHNA, CDR2 YSLEER, per germline. CDR3 amino acids: CASSHGLAVASTDTQYF. CDR3 DNA sequence: TGCGCCAGCAGCCATGGTCTGGCCGTAGCTAGCACAGATACGCAGTATTTT.

The CDR3 DNA sequence: TGTGCCAGCAGCTGGGGACTAGCGGGAGTCAATGAGCAGTTCTTC. It codes for CASSWGLAGVNEQFF. This rearrangement joins TRBV5-6 to TRBJ2-1; 14 bases fit TRBD2. The CDR3 covers 15 residues. V lost 3 bases to trimming and J lost 6 bases; unmatched junction nucleotides: 2. Per the germline V gene, CDR1 is SGHDT and CDR2 is YYEEEE.

The chain links TRBV29-1 to TRBJ1-2; 10 positions match TRBD1. The ends lost 1 base at V and 6 bases at J; junction bases unmatched: 8. Germline-derived CDR1 and CDR2 are SQVTM and ANQGSEA. The CDR3 covers 15 residues. The CDR3 DNA is TGCAGCGTTGAAGCTAGACAGGGGGCGACCAATGGCTACACCTTC. The encoded protein is CSVEARQGATNGYTF. Filled out from reference TRBV29-1 and TRBJ1-2, the complete variable domain reads SAVISQKPSRDICQRGTSLTIQCQVDSQVTMMFWYRQQPGQSLTLIATANQGSEATYESGFVIDKFPISRPNLTFSTLTVSNMSPEDSSIYLCSVEARQGATNGYTFGSGTRLTVV.

This chain joins TRBV4-2 and TRBJ2-2; weak D call: TRBD1 (5 bases). CDR1 and CDR2 from the germline V gene are LGHNA and YNFKEQ. This CDR3 comprises 16 residues. V was trimmed by 0 bases and J by 7 bases, leaving 15 bases between them. The chain's CDR3 is CASSQDPGRVLGELFF. The DNA of the CDR3 is TGTGCCAGCAGCCAAGATCCCGGCAGGGTCCTCGGGGAGCTGTTTTTT.

The chain employs TRBV11-2 and TRBJ2-1; 9 nucleotides align to TRBD2. Germline lookup yields CDR1 SGHAT and CDR2 FQNNGV. V was pared by 2 bases and J by 8 bases, with 4 bases of the junction left unmatched. The CDR3 is 14 amino acids. The CDR3 DNA is TGTGCCAGCAGCTTAATTAGCGGGAGAGATGAGCAGTTCTTC. This sequence encodes CASSLISGRDEQFF.

On this clone: This same CDR3 is encoded by further DNA sequences in the sample. CDR3 sequence reads: CASSLGAGGPYEQYF. CDR3 bases: TGTGCCAGCAGTTTAGGAGCAGGGGGTCCCTACGAGCAGTACTTC. J is TRBJ2-7 and V is TRBV27, with 7 positions matching TRBD1. CDR1 and CDR2 (germline): MNHEY, SMNVEV (reference sequence). The CDR3 contains 15 residues. Trimming took 2 bases from V and 2 from J; bases not matched to a gene: 6.

V is TRBV5-1 and J is TRBJ2-1; possibly TRBD1 for D (6 bases). Germline lookup yields CDR1 SGHRS and CDR2 YFSETQ. The CDR3 is made up of 13 amino acids. The V end lost 4 bases, the J end lost 5 bases, and 10 bases lay between the germline ends. The CDR3 sequence: CASSPDRNNEQFF. The CDR3 region has the DNA TGCGCCAGCAGCCCCGACAGGAACAATGAGCAGTTCTTC.

The chain joins TRBV2 to TRBJ2-7; 9 nucleotides match TRBD1. After removal of 11 bases from V and 3 bases from J, the junction contained 8 bases not matched to a gene. The germline V gene encodes CDR1 SNHLY and CDR2 FYNNEI. The CDR3 is 13 residues long. The CDR3, as DNA: TGTGCCCAAAAGGGGGACAGGGACTACGAGCAGTACTTC. Amino acids: CAQKGDRDYEQYF.

This chain links TRBV30 with TRBJ1-2, with D uncertain. CDR3 length: 13 residues. The germline V and J ends were trimmed by 0 bases and 4 bases, with 9 bases remaining between them. CDR1 and CDR2 (germline): GTSNPN, SVGIG (reference sequence). The CDR3 here is CAWSVGLGYGYTF. CDR3 in DNA: TGTGCCTGGAGTGTCGGCCTTGGCTATGGCTACACCTTC. Together with reference TRBV30 and TRBJ1-2, the CDR3 gives the full variable domain: SQTIHQWPATLVQPVGSPLSLECTVEGTSNPNLYWYRQAAGRGLQLLFYSVGIGQISSEVPQNLSASRPQDRQFILSSKKLLLSDSGFYLCAWSVGLGYGYTFGSGTRLTVV.

This sequence joins TRBV9 and TRBJ1-1, with a weak D call TRBD1 (6 bases). The germline gives CDR1 SGDLS, CDR2 YYNGEE. V lost 3 bases to trimming and J lost 1 base, with 10 bases between them. The CDR3 runs to 14 residues. CDR3 nucleotides: TGTGCCAGCAGCGGGGACACGTGGAACACTGAAGCTTTCTTT. It translates to CASSGDTWNTEAFF.

The genes are TRBV9 and TRBJ2-1; the D gene could be TRBD1 or TRBD2 (5 bases each). The V gene lost 0 bases and the J gene lost 6 bases, with 16 bases spanning the gap. The CDR3 sequence is 16 residues long. The V gene's germline CDR1 is SGDLS and CDR2 YYNGEE. The CDR3 DNA sequence: TGTGCCAGCAGCGTAGGAGGGGCGTTCTTGTCCAATGAGCAGTTCTTC. The encoded protein is CASSVGGAFLSNEQFF.

In regard to this clone: A junction end diverges from the germline sequence, so it may reflect a read error. The V and J genes are TRBV28 and TRBJ2-7, with TRBD2 matching over 8 bases. Germline V gives CDR1 MDHEN, CDR2 SYDVKM. This CDR3 has 13 amino acids. The CDR3: CASRGGGPTRPKF. CDR3 coding DNA: TGTGCCAGCAGGGGCGGGGGGCCCACGAGACCGAAGTTC.

The rearrangement joins TRBV19 to TRBJ1-3; unclear D gene. V lost 3 bases and J lost 4, with 13 bases in between. Germline V gene data show CDR1 as LNHDA and CDR2 as SQIVND (reference sequence). The CDR3 sequence is 15 residues long. As DNA, the CDR3 is TGTGCCAGTAGTATTCCGAGAGGACTCGGAAACACCATATATTTT. Translated: CASSIPRGLGNTIYF.

The V call is TRBV7-2, the J call TRBJ1-1; 10 nucleotides line up with TRBD1. The CDR3 contains 14 residues. Germline trimming cut 5 bases from V and 3 bases from J; bases unmatched to any gene: 3. Germline V gene data show CDR1 as SGHTA and CDR2 as FQGNSA. As DNA, the CDR3 is TGTGCCAGCAGCCACGGGACAGGGGACACTGAAGCTTTCTTT. Translating it yields CASSHGTGDTEAFF. The full variable domain, with the rest looked up from reference TRBV7-2 and TRBJ1-1, is GAGVSQSPSNKVTEKGKDVELRCDPISGHTALYWYRQSLGQGLEFLIYFQGNSAPDKSGLPSDRFSAERTGGSVSTLTIQRTQQEDSAVYLCASSHGTGDTEAFFGQGTRLTVV.

The J gene is TRBJ1-1, the V gene TRBV5-1; 10 bases line up with TRBD1. The CDR3 consists of 15 residues. Per the germline V gene, CDR1 is SGHRS and CDR2 is YFSETQ. After removal of 3 bases from V and 4 bases from J, the junction contained 6 bases not matched to a gene. The CDR3 sequence is CASSSQGQGGTEAFF. DNA of the CDR3: TGCGCCAGCAGCTCGCAAGGACAGGGGGGCACTGAAGCTTTCTTT.

The rearrangement links TRBV28 to TRBJ2-1; D may be TRBD2 (5 bases). V was cut by 6 bases and J by 6 bases, with 15 bases left in between. From germline, CDR1 is MDHEN and CDR2 SYDVKM. CDR3 length equals 14 residues. CDR3 sequence: CASSPGGPPNEQFF. The DNA of the CDR3 is TGTGCCAGCAGCCCCGGCGGGCCCCCCAATGAGCAGTTCTTC. Complete variable domain (other parts from reference TRBV28 and TRBJ2-1): DVKVTQSSRYLVKRTGEKVFLECVQDMDHENMFWYRQDPGLGLRLIYFSYDVKMKEKGDIPEGYSVSREKKERFSLILESASTNQTSMYLCASSPGGPPNEQFFGPGTRLTVL.

Here the CDR3 reads CASSWLGDTEAFF. DNA for the CDR3: TGTGCCAGCAGTTGGTTGGGGGACACTGAAGCTTTCTTT. The J gene is TRBJ1-1, the V gene TRBV6-6; possible D gene TRBD1, 5 bases. V lost 4 bases and J lost 3, with 9 bases in between. Germline-derived CDR1 and CDR2 are MNHNY and SVGAGI (reference sequence). The CDR3 runs 13 residues.

V and J are TRBV6-6 and TRBJ2-1, with 8 nucleotides matching TRBD2. CDR1 and CDR2 from the germline V gene are MNHNY and SVGAGI (reference sequence). Germline trimming cut 5 bases from V and 0 bases from J; bases unmatched to any gene: 9. The CDR3 runs 17 residues. CDR3 sequence reads: CASSLAGGTSSYNEQFF. The CDR3 DNA sequence: TGTGCCAGCAGTCTCGCGGGAGGCACGAGCTCCTACAATGAGCAGTTCTTC.

V is TRBV6-5 and J is TRBJ1-1; 7 nucleotides agree with TRBD1. Germline V CDR1 and CDR2: MNHEY, SVGAGI. The length of the CDR3 is 15 residues. The V segment lost 4 bases and the J segment 1 base; nucleotides outside the gene matches: 6. The CDR3 protein is CASSSDRAQNTEAFF. The CDR3 DNA reads as TGTGCCAGCAGTTCTGACAGGGCCCAGAACACTGAAGCTTTCTTT.

This chain connects TRBV5-5 to TRBJ2-7; a possible D gene is TRBD2 (5 bases). Germline CDR1 reads SGHKS; CDR2 reads YYEKEE (reference sequence). The V end lost 4 bases, the J end lost 3 bases, and 14 bases lay between the germline ends. This CDR3 spans 14 amino acids. CDR3 sequence reads: CASSTRGPRYEQYF. The CDR3 DNA reads TGTGCCAGCAGCACCCGCGGGCCCCGCTACGAGCAGTACTTC. Full variable domain (rest looked up from reference TRBV5-5 and TRBJ2-7): DAGVTQSPTHLIKTRGQQVTLRCSPISGHKSVSWYQQVLGQGPQFIFQYYEKEERGRGNFPDRFSARQFPNYSSELNVNALLLGDSALYLCASSTRGPRYEQYFGPGTRLTVT.

This clone was observed a single time. The chain is built from TRBV19 and TRBJ2-1; 10 nucleotides match TRBD1. Germline lookup yields CDR1 LNHDA and CDR2 SQIVND (reference sequence). V dropped 6 bases and J dropped 4; count of bases not matched to a gene: 12. The CDR3 runs to 17 residues. The CDR3 nucleotides are TGTGCCAGTAGCTTGCCGGGACAGGGGTTGGGGTACAATGAGCAGTTCTTC. It yields the protein CASSLPGQGLGYNEQFF.

CDR3 region: CASSSVTTYEQYF. The CDR3 coding sequence is TGTGCCAGTAGTAGCGTAACCACCTACGAGCAGTACTTC. The chain joins TRBV19 to TRBJ2-7; D unclear. This CDR3 region has 13 residues. Germline lookup yields CDR1 LNHDA and CDR2 SQIVND (reference sequence). V dropped 4 bases and J dropped 2 bases, with 9 bases sitting between them.

V usage is TRBV7-2 and J usage is TRBJ1-2, with D possibly matching TRBD1 (5 bases). Germline-derived CDR1 and CDR2 are SGHTA and FQGNSA. The CDR3 length is 15 residues. V was shortened by 6 bases and J by 0 bases, with 14 bases between the two germline ends. The CDR3, as DNA: TGTGCCAGCAGTCCTAGGGGAAACGCTAACTATGGCTACACCTTC. It codes for CASSPRGNANYGYTF.

V usage is TRBV28 and J usage is TRBJ2-7, with TRBD2 as a possible D gene (6 bases). With 7 bases removed from V and 2 bases from J, the gap between germline ends came to 24 bases. CDR3 length: 17 amino acids. Germline V gene data show CDR1 as MDHEN and CDR2 as SYDVKM. The CDR3 region has the DNA TGTGCCAGCAATGGCTACGGGCGGGCGGGGAGTACCTACGAGCAGTACTTC. This encodes CASNGYGRAGSTYEQYF. Full variable domain (remainder filled in from reference TRBV28 and TRBJ2-7): DVKVTQSSRYLVKRTGEKVFLECVQDMDHENMFWYRQDPGLGLRLIYFSYDVKMKEKGDIPEGYSVSREKKERFSLILESASTNQTSMYLCASNGYGRAGSTYEQYFGPGTRLTVT.

The DNA of the CDR3 is TGCGCCAGCAGCTTGTTATGGACTAGCGGCAATGAGCAGTTCTTC. This encodes CASSLLWTSGNEQFF. This sequence joins TRBV5-1 and TRBJ2-1; 10 bases are shared with TRBD2. The CDR3 covers 15 residues. The J segment lost 6 bases and the V segment lost 1 base, leaving 4 bases of the junction unmatched. Germline values: CDR1 SGHRS, CDR2 YFSETQ.

The chain couples TRBV7-9 to TRBJ2-1; TRBD2 agrees at 12 bases. J was trimmed by 5 bases and V by 5 bases; bases with no gene match: 4. Germline V gene data show CDR1 as SEHNR and CDR2 as FQNEAQ (reference sequence). The CDR3 has 15 amino acids. CDR3 sequence: CASSITSGGNNEQFF. The CDR3, as DNA: TGTGCCAGCAGCATCACTAGCGGGGGGAACAATGAGCAGTTCTTC.